Below, 14 T cell receptor beta chains from the same sample are listed, as sequenced in a study of blood T cell repertoires in COVID-19 (TCRdb year 2020). The library was built by means of the immunoSEQ multiplex PCR assay. TCRdb took this table from immuneACCESS and kept in-frame rearrangements with V and J called. Such tables lack part of the clones; where checked against another copy, unresolved V genes explain under half of the gap, and the rest is unexplained. The sample data list 250,000 to 300,000 clones, and about 90% of these were observed just once. The ten largest make up approximately 1.6% of the sample. Sequenced input: peripheral blood. The source is a middle-aged woman who had recovered from COVID-19.

This sequence joins TRBV9 and TRBJ2-6; D is unresolved. The CDR3 runs 14 residues. V was clipped by 9 bases and J by 0 bases, with 10 bases between them. Germline V gene data show CDR1 as SGDLS and CDR2 as YYNGEE. The CDR3 spells CATSPSSGANVLTF. CDR3 DNA sequence: TGTGCCACCTCCCCCAGCTCTGGGGCCAACGTCCTGACTTTC.

The rearrangement uses TRBV18 and TRBJ1-1; D possibly corresponds to TRBD1 (5 bases). Germline V CDR1 and CDR2: KGHSH, LQKENI. Trimming took off 1 base at V and 1 base at J, with 7 bases between the two ends. This CDR3 region has 14 residues. For the CDR3, the DNA is TGTGCCAGCTCACCACGGGGGGGGAACACTGAAGCTTTCTTT. Protein product: CASSPRGGNTEAFF.

The chain recombines TRBV2 with TRBJ1-5; D might be TRBD1 (5 bases). V shed 4 bases and J shed 6 bases, with 13 bases lying between them. The CDR3 covers 14 residues. Germline assignment: CDR1 SNHLY and CDR2 FYNNEI. The CDR3 nucleotides are TGTGCCAGCAGTGCCGGCGGGGGGACTCAGCCCCAGCATTTT. This encodes CASSAGGGTQPQHF.

Comment on this clone: The same CDR3 also results from other DNA sequences found in this sample. J is TRBJ2-1 and V is TRBV7-2, with 9 bases matching TRBD1. CDR3 size: 15 residues. Germline loops: CDR1 SGHTA, CDR2 FQGNSA. Losses at the gene ends were 5 bases for V and 2 bases for J; bases not matched to a gene: 4. CDR3 region: CASSPDRGAYNEQFF. The CDR3 bases are TGTGCCAGCAGCCCGGACAGGGGAGCCTACAATGAGCAGTTCTTC.

The chain carries TRBV3-1 (or the pseudogene TRBV3-2) and TRBJ1-2, with D maybe TRBD1 (5 bases). Germline V gene lookup returns CDR1 LGHDT and CDR2 YNNKEL (reference sequence). The ends were cut back, 4 bases at V and 5 bases at J, with 14 bases in the middle. This CDR3 has 14 amino acids. CDR3 DNA sequence: TGTGCCAGCAGCCCGACGGGGGTTTGGTATGGCTACACCTTC. Translated, it gives CASSPTGVWYGYTF.

V is TRBV9 and J is TRBJ1-4; possibly TRBD1 for D (6 bases). The germline V and J ends were trimmed by 3 bases and 8 bases, with 20 bases remaining between them. CDR1 SGDLS and CDR2 YYNGEE come from the germline V gene. CDR3 length: 16 residues. CDR3 coding DNA: TGTGCCAGCAGCGATAGAGGTGGGGGCTTGGGCGAAAAACTGTTTTTT. It codes for CASSDRGGGLGEKLFF.

The chain has TRBV4-3 and TRBJ1-4, with 8 bases that match TRBD1. Germline CDR1 reads LGHNA; CDR2 reads YSLEER. The CDR3 has 16 residues. The V segment lost 4 bases and the J segment 4 bases; nucleotides outside the gene matches: 8. CDR3 in DNA: TGCGCCAGCAGCCCGTGGACAGGGCGGGATAATGAAAAACTGTTTTTT. Encoded protein: CASSPWTGRDNEKLFF.

The count of this clone is one. V usage is TRBV19 and J usage is TRBJ1-4, with D possibly TRBD1 on 5 matching bases. This CDR3 comprises 13 residues. V was cut by 6 bases and J by 8 bases, with 13 bases left in between. The germline gives CDR1 LNHDA, CDR2 SQIVND (reference sequence). The chain's CDR3 is CASSDSVGEKLFF. DNA for the CDR3: TGTGCCAGTAGCGACAGTGTGGGCGAAAAACTGTTTTTT.

The CDR3, as DNA: TGTGCCAGCAGCACCGGGACTTCAAGCACAGATACGCAGTATTTT. Translating gives CASSTGTSSTDTQYF. The V and J genes are TRBV9 and TRBJ2-3; perhaps TRBD2 as D (6 bases). The germline V gene has CDR1 SGDLS and CDR2 YYNGEE. With 4 bases removed from V and 0 bases from J, the gap between germline ends came to 12 bases. The CDR3 covers 15 residues.

The chain recombines TRBV2 with TRBJ1-1; weak D call: TRBD1 (6 bases). Trimming pared 4 bases from V and 4 bases from J, leaving 16 bases between. Germline CDR1 SNHLY, CDR2 FYNNEI. The CDR3 consists of 15 residues. In DNA form, the CDR3 reads TGTGCCAGCAGTGCTACAGGGAGGGAAGGCACTGAAGCTTTCTTT. This sequence encodes CASSATGREGTEAFF.

This rearrangement joins TRBV4-1 to TRBJ1-6, with D possibly being TRBD1 (5 bases). The CDR3 runs to 14 residues. Germline-derived CDR1 and CDR2 are MGHRA and YSYEKL. The V end lost 4 bases, the J end lost 7 bases, and 11 bases lay between the germline ends. In DNA, the CDR3 is TGCGCCAGCAGCCTACCCGGGGGAAATTCACCCCTCCACTTT. Translation: CASSLPGGNSPLHF.

The V call is TRBV27, the J call TRBJ2-7, with TRBD1 matching 10 bases. The length of the CDR3 is 13 residues. Germline CDR1 and CDR2: MNHEY and SMNVEV (reference sequence). Trimming took 8 bases from V and 6 from J; bases not matched to a gene: 7. CDR3: CASLGQGVAEQYF. The CDR3 DNA follows: TGTGCCAGCCTTGGACAGGGGGTGGCCGAGCAGTACTTC.

The chain uses TRBV9 and TRBJ2-7, with 9 bases that match TRBD1. J gave up 5 bases and V 2 bases, and 5 bases lay outside the gene matches. Looked up from germline, CDR1 is SGDLS and CDR2 is YYNGEE. The CDR3 extends over 14 amino acids. The CDR3 reads CASSVGTGKHEQYF. The CDR3 region has the DNA TGTGCCAGCAGCGTCGGGACAGGGAAGCACGAGCAGTACTTC.

The chain employs TRBV9 and TRBJ2-5; no clear D. The germline gives CDR1 SGDLS, CDR2 YYNGEE. The V end was cut by 0 bases, the J end by 4 bases, with 7 bases between. The CDR3 loop spans 13 amino acids. The CDR3 is CASSVDWRETQYF. CDR3 nucleotide sequence: TGTGCCAGCAGCGTAGACTGGAGAGAGACCCAGTACTTC.